This is a list of T cell receptor beta chains from one sample in a study of PD-1 blockade in classical Hodgkin lymphoma. The data were produced by immunoSEQ multiplex PCR, yet TCRdb's version contains in-frame clones alone and is incomplete. The sample holds 70,000 or so clones, about 93% seen once. The sample taken for sequencing was peripheral blood mononuclear cells (PBMCs). The receptors originated from a human donor with classical Hodgkin lymphoma. Each CDR3 is given with its conserved first and last residue. D genes are given only for firm matches. Clone size is shown for a subset of rows, as once, few, many or a class of expanded clone.

>-|TRBV7-6|TRBJ2-2|-
CASSLVGTVNTGELFF
TGTGCCAGCAGCTTGGTGGGTACAGTGAACACCGGGGAGCTGTTTTTT
>few|TRBV25-1|TRBJ2-2|TRBD1
CASTEGQGATGELFF
TGTGCCAGCACTGAAGGACAGGGGGCCACCGGGGAGCTGTTTTTT
>-|TRBV6-1|TRBJ2-1|TRBD1
CASRGDRVSGKQFF
TGTGCCAGCAGGGGGGACAGGGTGTCGGGGAAACAGTTCTTC
>-|TRBV6-5|TRBJ1-1|-
CASRRGSKNTEAFF
TGTGCCAGCAGGCGAGGGAGCAAGAACACTGAAGCTTTCTTT
>once|TRBV5-1|TRBJ2-2|-
CASSLGLSTGELFF
TGCGCCAGCAGCCTCGGACTGAGTACCGGGGAGCTGTTTTTT
>once|TRBV14|TRBJ2-5|-
CASSRYSRTRGQETQYF
TGTGCCAGCAGCCGATATTCCCGGACTCGGGGGCAAGAGACCCAGTACTTC
>-|TRBV19|TRBJ2-2|-
CASRGDPGHGELFF
TGTGCCAGTAGGGGCGACCCGGGCCACGGGGAGCTGTTTTTT
>-|TRBV5-1|TRBJ1-3|-
CASSLDGGGNTIYF
TGCGCCAGCAGCTTGGATGGCGGCGGAAACACCATATATTTT
>-|TRBV18|TRBJ1-2|TRBD1
CASSPPDRVYGYTF
TGTGCCAGCTCACCTCCGGACAGGGTGTACGGCTACACCTTC
>-|TRBV19|TRBJ1-5|-
CASKEGRANSWGNQPQHF
TGTGCCTCGAAGGAGGGGAGGGCGAACTCTTGGGGCAATCAGCCCCAGCATTTT
>-|TRBV14|TRBJ1-4|TRBD1
CASSPGTGLSEKLFF
TGTGCCAGCAGCCCTGGGACAGGGTTGAGTGAAAAACTGTTTTTT